The entry below describes one T cell receptor beta chain. V lost 7 bases to trimming and J lost 9 bases, with 15 bases between them. Germline V gives CDR1 MNHEY, CDR2 SVGEGT. CDR3 size: 12 residues. This entry is derived from a study of T cells of healthy individuals. TCRdb redid the calling of the 5' RACE reads with MiXCR, one entry per CDR3 protein. The sample contains 55,000 to 65,000 distinct CDR3 sequences, 15% to 20% of which appear only once. The clonotype originates from a human donor in good health. The V gene is TRBV6-2 or TRBV6-3, the J gene TRBJ1-1, with a tentative D call TRBD1 (6 bases). CDR3 loop: CASNSVGAKAFF. The CDR3 region has the DNA TGTGCCAGCAACTCGGTGGGGGCTAAAGCTTTCTTT.